This TCR beta chain was found in a study of Ad26.COV2.S vaccination and SARS-CoV-2 variants. V gave up 1 base and J gave up 1 base, with 16 bases separating them. Per the germline V gene, CDR1 is MNHEY and CDR2 is SMNVEV (reference sequence). This CDR3 has 18 residues. Assay: immunoSEQ multiplex PCR; the TCRdb copy retains only in-frame clones and omits some. The sample has some 350,000 clones; about 92% are singletons. This chain joins TRBV27 and TRBJ2-2; D may be TRBD1 or TRBD2 (5 bases each). This sequence was found in a human donor who had recovered from COVID-19. This specimen consisted of peripheral blood, obtained after recovery from COVID-19. This CDR3 is CASSLYPRDRLNTGELFF. DNA for the CDR3: TGTGCCAGCAGTTTATACCCCAGGGACCGACTGAACACCGGGGAGCTGTTTTTT.